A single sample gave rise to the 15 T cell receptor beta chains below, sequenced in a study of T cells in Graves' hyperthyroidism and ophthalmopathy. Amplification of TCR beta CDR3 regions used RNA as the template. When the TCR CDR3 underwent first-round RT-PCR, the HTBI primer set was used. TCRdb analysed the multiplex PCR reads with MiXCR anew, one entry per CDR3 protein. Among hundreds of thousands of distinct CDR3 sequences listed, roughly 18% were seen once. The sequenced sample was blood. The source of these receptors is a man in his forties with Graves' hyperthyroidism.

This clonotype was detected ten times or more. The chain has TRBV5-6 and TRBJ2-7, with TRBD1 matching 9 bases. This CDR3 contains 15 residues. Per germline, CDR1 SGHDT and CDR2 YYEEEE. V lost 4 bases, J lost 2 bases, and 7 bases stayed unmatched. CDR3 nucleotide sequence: TGTGCCAGCAGCCGCAACAGGGGGCCAACCTACGAGCAGTACTTC. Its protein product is CASSRNRGPTYEQYF.

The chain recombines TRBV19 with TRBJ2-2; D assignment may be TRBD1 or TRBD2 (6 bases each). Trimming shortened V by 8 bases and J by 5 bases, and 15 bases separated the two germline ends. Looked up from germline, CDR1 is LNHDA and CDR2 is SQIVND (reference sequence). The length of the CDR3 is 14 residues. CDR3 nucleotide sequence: TGTGCCAGTCGGTCCGGGGGCTTGACCGGGGAGCTGTTTTTT. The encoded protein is CASRSGGLTGELFF.

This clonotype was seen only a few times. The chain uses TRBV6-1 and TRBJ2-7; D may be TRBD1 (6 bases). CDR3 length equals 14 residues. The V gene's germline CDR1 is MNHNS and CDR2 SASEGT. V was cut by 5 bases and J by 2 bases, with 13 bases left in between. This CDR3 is CASSQTQGPYEQYF. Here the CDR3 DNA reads TGTGCCAGCAGTCAAACACAGGGCCCCTACGAGCAGTACTTC.

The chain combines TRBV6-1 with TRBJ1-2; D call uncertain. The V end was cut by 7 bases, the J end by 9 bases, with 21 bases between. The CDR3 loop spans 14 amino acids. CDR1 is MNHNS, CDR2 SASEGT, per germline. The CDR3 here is CASTPPSRNSSYTF. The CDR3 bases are TGTGCCAGCACCCCCCCATCGCGAAACTCAAGCTACACCTTC.

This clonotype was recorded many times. CDR3 sequence: CASSSPGTGKQYF. CDR3 DNA sequence: TGCGCCAGCAGCTCTCCCGGGACAGGGAAGCAGTACTTC. The chain carries TRBV5-1 and TRBJ2-7; 9 bases line up with TRBD1. J lost 8 bases, V lost 3 bases, and 6 bases had no gene match. This CDR3 has 13 residues. The germline V gene encodes CDR1 SGHRS and CDR2 YFSETQ.

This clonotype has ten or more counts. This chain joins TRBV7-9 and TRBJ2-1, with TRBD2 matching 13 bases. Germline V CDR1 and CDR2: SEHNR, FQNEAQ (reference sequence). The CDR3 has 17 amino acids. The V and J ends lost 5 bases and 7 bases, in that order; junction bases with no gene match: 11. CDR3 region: CASSPPGLAGMLNEQFF. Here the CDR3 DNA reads TGTGCCAGCAGCCCACCGGGACTAGCGGGGATGTTAAATGAGCAGTTCTTC.

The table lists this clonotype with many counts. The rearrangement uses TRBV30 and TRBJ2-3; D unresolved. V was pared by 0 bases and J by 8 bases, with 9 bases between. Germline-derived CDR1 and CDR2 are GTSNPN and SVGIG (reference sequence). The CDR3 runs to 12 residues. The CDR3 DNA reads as TGTGCCTGGAGTGTAGGCTGGCGTACGCAGTATTTT. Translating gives CAWSVGWRTQYF.

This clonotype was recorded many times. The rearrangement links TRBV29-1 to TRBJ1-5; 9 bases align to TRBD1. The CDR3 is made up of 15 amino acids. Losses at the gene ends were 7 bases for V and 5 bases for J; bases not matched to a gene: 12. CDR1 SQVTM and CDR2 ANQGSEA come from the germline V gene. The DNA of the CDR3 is TGCAGCGCTGTCAAAACAGGGGGCTCGGATCAGCCCCAGCATTTT. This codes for CSAVKTGGSDQPQHF.

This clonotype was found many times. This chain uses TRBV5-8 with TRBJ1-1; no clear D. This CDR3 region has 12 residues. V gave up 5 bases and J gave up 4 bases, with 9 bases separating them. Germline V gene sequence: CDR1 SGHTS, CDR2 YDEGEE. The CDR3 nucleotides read TGTGCCAGCAGTACCGTCACCACTGAAGCTTTCTTT. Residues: CASSTVTTEAFF.

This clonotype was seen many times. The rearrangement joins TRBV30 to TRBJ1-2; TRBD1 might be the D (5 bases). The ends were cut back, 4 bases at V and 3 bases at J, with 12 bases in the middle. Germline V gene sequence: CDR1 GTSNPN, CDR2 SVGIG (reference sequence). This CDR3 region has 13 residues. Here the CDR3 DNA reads TGTGCCTGGACCCACGGGGGGGACTATGGCTACACCTTC. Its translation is CAWTHGGDYGYTF.

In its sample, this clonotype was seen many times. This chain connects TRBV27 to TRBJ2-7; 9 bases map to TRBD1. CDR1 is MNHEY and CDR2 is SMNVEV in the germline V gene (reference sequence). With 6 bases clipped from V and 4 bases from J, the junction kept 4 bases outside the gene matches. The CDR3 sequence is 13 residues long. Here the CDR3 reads CASRGQGWYEQYF. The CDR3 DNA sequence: TGTGCCAGCAGGGGACAGGGTTGGTACGAGCAGTACTTC.

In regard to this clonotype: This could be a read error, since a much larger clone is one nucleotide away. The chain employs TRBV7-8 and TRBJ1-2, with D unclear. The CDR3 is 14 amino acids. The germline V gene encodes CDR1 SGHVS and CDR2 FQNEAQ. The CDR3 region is CAGSLMFDKGGYTF. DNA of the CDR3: TGTGCCGGCAGCTTAATGTTCGATAAGGGAGGCTACACCTTC. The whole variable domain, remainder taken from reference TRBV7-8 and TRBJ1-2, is GAGVSQSPRYKVAKRGQDVALRCDPISGHVSLFWYQQALGQGPEFLTYFQNEAQLDKSGLPSDRFFAERPEGSVSTLKIQRTQQEDSAVYLCAGSLMFDKGGYTFGSGTRLTVV.

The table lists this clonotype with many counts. The CDR3: CATRFLRGLNTEAFF. In DNA, the CDR3 is TGTGCCACCCGGTTTTTACGGGGGTTGAACACTGAAGCTTTCTTT. The chain employs TRBV6-2 or TRBV6-3 and TRBJ1-1; possible D gene TRBD1, 5 bases. V lost 10 bases and J 0 bases, leaving 18 bases between the germline ends. Per germline, CDR1 MNHEY and CDR2 SVGEGT. CDR3 length: 15 amino acids.

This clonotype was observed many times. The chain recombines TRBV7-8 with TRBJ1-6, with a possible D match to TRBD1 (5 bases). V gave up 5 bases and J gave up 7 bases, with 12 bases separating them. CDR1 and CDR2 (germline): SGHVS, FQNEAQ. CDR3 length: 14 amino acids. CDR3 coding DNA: TGTGCCAGCAGCCAGCAGGGCCCAAATTCACCCCTCCACTTT. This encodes CASSQQGPNSPLHF.

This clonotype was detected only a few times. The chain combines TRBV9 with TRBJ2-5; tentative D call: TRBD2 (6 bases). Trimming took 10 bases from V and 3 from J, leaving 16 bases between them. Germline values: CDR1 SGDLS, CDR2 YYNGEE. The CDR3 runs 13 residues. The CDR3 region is CASRRRGEETQYF. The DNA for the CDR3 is TGTGCCTCCCGACGGAGGGGAGAAGAGACCCAGTACTTC.